This T cell receptor beta chain was recorded in a study of CD8 T cells in Susac syndrome. Study observations and caveats: The study conceded that its TCR sequencing and HLA analysis involved relatively few individuals.

Regarding this clonotype: Its specificity is unknown.

From blood CD8+ and CD4+ T cells, TCR beta sequences were generated. Negative isolation yielded CD4+ and CD8+ T cells, and FACS enriched TEMRA cells. When the RNA was reverse transcribed, random hexamers were used with an input of about 0.45 to 1 ug. An immunoSEQ multiplex PCR generated amplified TCR beta CDR3 products spanning 54 Vbeta and 13 Jbeta. TCRdb used MiXCR to reprocess the immunoSEQ multiplex PCR reads, holding one entry per CDR3 protein. The sample lists approximately 180,000 distinct CDR3 sequences, 85% to 95% occurring once. Sequencing was performed on CD4+ T cells from PBMCs. The clonotype originates from a human donor with multiple sclerosis.

The CDR3 loop is CASREAGEQFF. The DNA for the CDR3 is TGTGCCAGCAGGGAAGCGGGTGAGCAGTTCTTC. The chain has TRBV28 and TRBJ2-1; D perhaps matches TRBD2 (6 bases). Trimming pared 6 bases from V and 9 bases from J, leaving 9 bases between. The CDR3 is 11 amino acids. Germline V CDR1 and CDR2: MDHEN, SYDVKM.